Listed below are T cell receptor beta chains from one sample, sequenced in a study of T cells expressing NK-cell markers. TCRdb re-called the 5' RACE reads; one entry per CDR3 protein, DNA not given. This repertoire includes about 410,000 distinct CDR3 sequences. Sequencing was carried out using blood T cells: a sorted CD56 or NKG2C T cell subset, CD4+ or CD8+ T cells, or bulk PBMC T cells (not recorded which). Receptor source: a woman aged 45-60 years in good health. Both conserved end residues are part of each CDR3. The order of the fields is J gene, V gene, CDR3 protein.

J gene: TRBJ2-5; V gene: TRBV15; CDR3 protein: CATRGLLETQYF
J gene: TRBJ2-5; V gene: TRBV3-1; CDR3 protein: CASSQGQRQETQYF
J gene: TRBJ2-3; V gene: TRBV6-2/TRBV6-3; CDR3 protein: CASSYGSGSTDTQYF
J gene: TRBJ2-4; V gene: TRBV5-6; CDR3 protein: CASSLGTVWSDKNIQYF
J gene: TRBJ2-5; V gene: TRBV7-3; CDR3 protein: CASSWDRGRTQYF
J gene: TRBJ1-4; V gene: TRBV10-3; CDR3 protein: CAISETRGSANEKLFF
J gene: TRBJ2-6; V gene: TRBV19; CDR3 protein: CASSAPSGGSGANVLTF
J gene: TRBJ2-1; V gene: TRBV12-3/TRBV12-4; CDR3 protein: CASSFRRSSGRIRNEQFF
J gene: TRBJ2-3; V gene: TRBV12-5; CDR3 protein: CASGGTSKDTQYF
J gene: TRBJ1-1; V gene: TRBV5-1; CDR3 protein: CASSSAEGTEAFF
J gene: TRBJ2-1; V gene: TRBV7-8; CDR3 protein: CASSLAGGSNEQFF
J gene: TRBJ2-1; V gene: TRBV4-1; CDR3 protein: CASSQGLRGNEQFF
J gene: TRBJ2-1; V gene: TRBV12-3/TRBV12-4; CDR3 protein: CASSPDGITYNEQFF
J gene: TRBJ2-1; V gene: TRBV5-1; CDR3 protein: CASSLLQGTTILSYNEQFF
J gene: TRBJ1-5; V gene: TRBV20-1; CDR3 protein: CSANEGVGQPQHF
J gene: TRBJ2-1; V gene: TRBV20-1; CDR3 protein: CSAIGGRSLLQFF
J gene: TRBJ2-2; V gene: TRBV3-1; CDR3 protein: CASSPSTLGANTGELFF